These 5 T cell receptor beta chains were all obtained from the same sample, sequenced in a study of cytomegalovirus exposure and HLA in healthy donors. Sequencing was performed with immunoSEQ multiplex PCR; in TCRdb, only in-frame clones are kept and a portion is missing. Seen here are roughly 82,000 clones, 85% to 95% observed once, and the top ten hold approximately 0.67%. The specimen was PBMCs. These receptors came from a man aged 18 to 29 in good health and CMV-seronegative.

The chain has TRBV11-2 and TRBJ1-1; 9 bases align to TRBD1. Per germline, CDR1 SGHAT and CDR2 FQNNGV. CDR3 length: 16 residues. Trimming at V came to 5 bases and at J to 0 bases, leaving 7 bases not matched to a gene. DNA for the CDR3: TGTGCCAGCAGCCATGACAGGGGGAGCATGAACACTGAAGCTTTCTTT. This translates into CASSHDRGSMNTEAFF.

The gene calls are TRBV5-6 and TRBJ2-1; the match to TRBD1 covers 7 bases. This CDR3 region has 13 residues. In germline, CDR1 is SGHDT, CDR2 YYEEEE. V trimming: 5 bases; J trimming: 5 bases; junction bases outside the gene matches: 4. In DNA, the CDR3 is TGTGCCAGCAGTACAGGGGACGACAATGAGCAGTTCTTC. Residues: CASSTGDDNEQFF.

V gene TRBV5-1 combines with J gene TRBJ2-1; TRBD2 matches 8 bases. Trimming took 5 bases from V and 6 from J; bases not matched to a gene: 7. From germline, CDR1 is SGHRS and CDR2 YFSETQ. The CDR3 length is 14 residues. The CDR3 DNA is TGCGCCAGCAGTCTCGGACTAGCCTCCAATGAGCAGTTCTTC. Translated: CASSLGLASNEQFF.

This chain links TRBV6-5 with TRBJ2-1; 8 nucleotides line up with TRBD1. This CDR3 has 14 amino acids. V lost 1 base and J lost 9; bases outside the gene matches: 5. Germline V gene lookup returns CDR1 MNHEY and CDR2 SVGAGI. The CDR3 DNA follows: TGTGCCAGCAGTTACTGGACAGGGCAGAGTGAGCAGTTCTTC. It encodes CASSYWTGQSEQFF.

This chain joins TRBV6-5 and TRBJ2-5; TRBD1 matches 7 bases. V was pared by 4 bases and J by 0 bases, with 2 bases of the junction left unmatched. The germline V gene encodes CDR1 MNHEY and CDR2 SVGAGI. The CDR3 length is 14 residues. The CDR3 coding sequence is TGTGCCAGCAGTTGGGGACAGAACCAAGAGACCCAGTACTTC. It specifies CASSWGQNQETQYF.